The next 5 T cell receptor beta chains were all read from a single sample in a study of shared clonotypes between healthy human individuals. The data were produced by immunoSEQ multiplex PCR, yet TCRdb's version contains in-frame clones alone and is incomplete. The table records about 2.4 million clones, more than 80% of them present only once. Sequencing was carried out using naive CD4+ T cells sorted from blood. Stated subset: CD45RA+ positively selected. Receptors were obtained from a man aged 18 to 35 in good health.

This chain links TRBV6-1 with TRBJ2-3; D not resolved. Germline loops: CDR1 MNHNS, CDR2 SASEGT. The CDR3 extends over 11 amino acids. V was clipped by 5 bases and J by 7 bases, with 7 bases between them. CDR3 region: CASSIAYTQYF. CDR3 nucleotide sequence: TGTGCCAGCAGTATAGCCTATACGCAGTATTTT.

The J gene is TRBJ1-6, the V gene TRBV9, with 9 nucleotides matching TRBD1. Germline loops: CDR1 SGDLS, CDR2 YYNGEE. The CDR3 sequence is 15 residues long. The trim removed 3 bases at V and 6 bases at J, leaving 4 bases unmatched. CDR3 protein: CASSAGQGINSPLHF. CDR3 nucleotide sequence: TGTGCCAGCAGCGCCGGACAGGGGATTAATTCACCCCTCCACTTT.

V and J are TRBV7-3 and TRBJ2-2; D gene uncertain. This CDR3 has 13 amino acids. Germline V lookup: CDR1 SGHTA, CDR2 FQGTGA. Trimming left V 3 bases short and J 6 bases short, with 8 bases between. Here the CDR3 reads CASSLGSSGELFF. The DNA for the CDR3 is TGTGCCAGCAGCTTGGGTAGCTCCGGGGAGCTGTTTTTT.

The rearrangement uses TRBV18 and TRBJ2-7, with D possibly being TRBD1 or TRBD2 (5 bases each). Germline V gives CDR1 KGHSH, CDR2 LQKENI. This CDR3 has 14 residues. Trimming removed 6 bases at V and 1 base at J, with 13 bases between. The CDR3 bases are TGTGCCAGCTCGGGGCCCCCGGGGTCCTACGAGCAGTACTTC. Residues: CASSGPPGSYEQYF.

The chain employs TRBV27 and TRBJ1-1, with D hard to call. Germline V lookup: CDR1 MNHEY, CDR2 SMNVEV (reference sequence). The length of the CDR3 is 15 residues. V was trimmed by 4 bases and J by 1 base, leaving 13 bases between them. CDR3 region: CASSSAGGPNTEAFF. The CDR3 DNA reads as TGTGCCAGCAGTTCGGCTGGAGGGCCGAACACTGAAGCTTTCTTT.